One sample yielded the 10 T cell receptor delta chains listed below, sequenced in a study of delta chains in infants with herpesvirus infections. PBMC RNA was reverse transcribed using gamma-chain- and delta-chain-specific primers. TCRdb re-called the RT-PCR reads via CATT. Of 450 to 550 delta-chain clones in the sample, approximately 45% are singletons; the top ten hold roughly 33%. This sample comprised peripheral blood, obtained at time point 3 of longitudinal follow-up. Receptor source: a human donor who was a Ugandan infant, either HIV-exposed or HIV-unexposed (not recorded which).

This clone is categorized as hyperexpanded. This sample includes further DNA sequences coding for the same CDR3. The chain uses TRDV1 and TRDJ1; 13 bases fit TRDD3. The junction had 32 bases not matched to a gene; V was cut back by 2 bases and J by 2 bases. CDR1 and CDR2 from the germline V gene are TSWWSYY and QGS. The CDR3 is 26 amino acids. The CDR3 nucleotides read TGTGCTCTTGGGGAAAGGGTCCCGGTTTTTCCTACGCTAGACTGGGGGATACGCATTTTAACCGATAAACTCATCTTT. Amino acids: CALGERVPVFPTLDWGIRILTDKLIF.

Remarks on this clone: A far bigger clonotype differs at one base, so this is likely a read error. The chain uses TRDV2 and TRDJ1; 7 bases match TRDD3. V lost 2 bases to trimming and J lost 2 bases; unmatched junction nucleotides: 10. Germline CDR1 reads GEAIGNYY; CDR2 reads EKD. CDR3 size: 16 residues. This CDR3 is CACDILVDTETDKLIF. As DNA, the CDR3 is TGTGCCTGTGACATACTGGTGGATACGGAAACCGATAAACTCATCTTT.

A word on this clone: A far larger clone is one base from this, pointing to a likely read error. This CDR3 is also generated by other DNA sequences in the sample. The gene calls are TRDV1 and TRDJ1, with 13 bases matching TRDD3. Germline V gene data show CDR1 as TSWWSYY and CDR2 as QGS. This CDR3 is built from 26 residues. The CDR3 sequence is CALGERVPVFPTLDWGIRILTDKLIF. CDR3 DNA sequence: TGTGCTCTTGGGGAAAGGGTCCCGGTTTTTCCTACGCTAGACTGGGGGATACGCATTTTAACCGATAAACTCATTTTT.

On this clone: A read error is the likely source, as a far larger clone sits one nucleotide away. No DNA is shown, since the ends of the CDR3 on it are uncertain; the CDR3 is the one TCRdb lists. The same CDR3 is also encoded by other DNA sequences in this sample. V usage is TRDV1 and J usage is TRDJ1; TRDD3 reflects the table's D call only, with no check against the DNA. The germline V gene encodes CDR1 TSWWSYY and CDR2 QGS. The CDR3 is 18 amino acids long, termini counted. This CDR3 is CALGETSWGIGNTDKLIF.

The table lists this clone with a few counts. A read error is the likely source, as a far larger clone sits one nucleotide away. DNA for the CDR3: TGTGCCTTAATTCCTAACTGGGGGATACGGCCCCTGTACACCGATAAATTCATCTTT. Encoded protein: CALIPNWGIRPLYTDKFIF. J is TRDJ1 and V is TRDV3; 13 bases fit TRDD3. This CDR3 region has 19 residues. Germline V CDR1 and CDR2: TVYSNPD, GDNSRS (reference sequence).

To note about this clone: A read error is likely here: a far larger clone is one base away. The same CDR3 also results from other DNA sequences found in this sample. The chain links TRDV1 to TRDJ1; tentative D call: TRDD3 (6 bases). CDR3 length: 23 residues. Germline V CDR1 and CDR2: TSWWSYY, QGS. The germline V and J ends were trimmed by 3 bases and 0 bases, with 35 bases remaining between them. CDR3 residues: CALGDLSFSLLGGHRFYTDKLIF. Here the CDR3 DNA reads TGTGCTCTTGGGGATCTCTCCTTTTCCCTACTTGGGGGCCACCGATTTTACACCGATAAACTCATCTTT.

This clone was seen a single time. The TCRdb record carries a much larger clone's protein, which differs from this DNA's translation at residue 3; a read error is the likely cause, and the protein listed here is the DNA translation. V is TRDV2 and J is TRDJ1, with 10 bases that match TRDD3. The CDR3 consists of 18 residues. Germline assignment: CDR1 GEAIGNYY and CDR2 EKD. DNA of the CDR3: TGTGCCAGTGACTCCCTTCTCCGGCTGGGGGATATATCCGATAAACTCATCTTT. Translating gives CASDSLLRLGDISDKLIF.

This clone is labeled hyperexpanded. Different DNA sequences within this sample yield the same CDR3. This chain connects TRDV1 to TRDJ1; D perhaps matches TRDD3 (5 bases). The length of the CDR3 is 17 residues. Germline loops: CDR1 TSWWSYY, CDR2 QGS. V lost 3 bases and J lost 5, with 22 bases in between. The CDR3 DNA reads as TGTGCTCTTGGGGATTCTTCGTCCCATCCCGCTGGGGATAAACTCATCTTT. This sequence encodes CALGDSSSHPAGDKLIF.

The V gene is TRDV2, the J gene TRDJ1; TRDD3 matches at 10 bases. The J segment lost 0 bases and the V segment lost 0 bases, leaving 9 bases of the junction unmatched. Germline CDR1 and CDR2: GEAIGNYY and EKD. The CDR3 has 18 residues. The CDR3: CACDTHWGIRGYTDKLIF. In DNA form, the CDR3 reads TGTGCCTGTGACACCCACTGGGGGATTCGAGGGTACACCGATAAACTCATCTTT.

This clone showed up just once. A far larger clone is off by one base, so a read error is likely. The chain combines TRDV1 with TRDJ1; 9 bases align to TRDD3. The CDR3 runs to 22 residues. Germline V gene sequence: CDR1 TSWWSYY, CDR2 QGS. V trimming: 5 bases; J trimming: 4 bases; junction bases outside the gene matches: 29. The CDR3 DNA sequence: TGTGCTCTTGGGCCCCACTCGCTCTGGGGGATCGGAAAGGGGTTCCGGGTCGATAAACTCATCTTT. Amino acid sequence: CALGPHSLWGIGKGFRVDKLIF.